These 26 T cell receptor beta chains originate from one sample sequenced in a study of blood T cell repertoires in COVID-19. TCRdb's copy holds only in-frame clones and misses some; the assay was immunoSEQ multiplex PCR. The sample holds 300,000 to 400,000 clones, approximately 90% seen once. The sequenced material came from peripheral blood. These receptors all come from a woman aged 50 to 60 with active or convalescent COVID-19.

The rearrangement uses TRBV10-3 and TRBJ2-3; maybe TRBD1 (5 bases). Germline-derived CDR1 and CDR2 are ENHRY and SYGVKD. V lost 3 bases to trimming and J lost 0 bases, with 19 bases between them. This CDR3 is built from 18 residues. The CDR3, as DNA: TGTGCCATCAGTGAATCGGCAGGGCGACCCTCTAGCACAGATACGCAGTATTTT. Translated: CAISESAGRPSSTDTQYF.

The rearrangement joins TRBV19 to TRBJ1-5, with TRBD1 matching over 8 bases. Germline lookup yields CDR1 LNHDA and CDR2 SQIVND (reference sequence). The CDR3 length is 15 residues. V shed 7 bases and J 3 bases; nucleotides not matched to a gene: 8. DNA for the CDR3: TGTGCCAGTACCAGGACAGGGCGAATCAATCAGCCCCAGCATTTT. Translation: CASTRTGRINQPQHF. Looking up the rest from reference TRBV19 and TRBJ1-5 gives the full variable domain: DGGITQSPKYLFRKEGQNVTLSCEQNLNHDAMYWYRQDPGQGLRLIYYSQIVNDFQKGDIAEGYSVSREKKESFPLTVTSAQKNPTAFYLCASTRTGRINQPQHFGDGTRLSIL.

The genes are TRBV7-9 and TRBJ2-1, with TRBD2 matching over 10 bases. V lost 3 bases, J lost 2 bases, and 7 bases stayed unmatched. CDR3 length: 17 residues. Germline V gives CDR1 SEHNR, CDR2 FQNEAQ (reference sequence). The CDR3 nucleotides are TGTGCCAGCAGCTTTAGCAGCGGGAGGGGGACCTACAATGAGCAGTTCTTC. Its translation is CASSFSSGRGTYNEQFF. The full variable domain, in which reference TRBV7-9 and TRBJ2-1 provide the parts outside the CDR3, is DTGVSQNPRHKITKRGQNVTFRCDPISEHNRLYWYRQTLGQGPEFLTYFQNEAQLEKSRLLSDRFSAERPKGSFSTLEIQRTEQGDSAMYLCASSFSSGRGTYNEQFFGPGTRLTVL.

The CDR3 nucleotides are TGTGCCAGCAGCTTAGACAGGGTGCGTGGGACTAATGAAAAACTGTTTTTT. This encodes CASSLDRVRGTNEKLFF. The chain couples TRBV7-9 to TRBJ1-4, with D perhaps TRBD1 (6 bases). The CDR3 has 17 residues. V lost 1 base and J lost 2, with 14 bases in between. Germline V gives CDR1 SEHNR, CDR2 FQNEAQ (reference sequence).

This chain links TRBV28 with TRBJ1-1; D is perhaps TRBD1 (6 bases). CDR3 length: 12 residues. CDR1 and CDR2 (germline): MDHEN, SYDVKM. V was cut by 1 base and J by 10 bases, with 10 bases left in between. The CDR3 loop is CASSLSSGAAFF. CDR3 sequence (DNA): TGTGCCAGCAGTTTATCCTCAGGGGCAGCTTTCTTT. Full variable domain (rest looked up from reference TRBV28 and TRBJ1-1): DVKVTQSSRYLVKRTGEKVFLECVQDMDHENMFWYRQDPGLGLRLIYFSYDVKMKEKGDIPEGYSVSREKKERFSLILESASTNQTSMYLCASSLSSGAAFFGQGTRLTVV.

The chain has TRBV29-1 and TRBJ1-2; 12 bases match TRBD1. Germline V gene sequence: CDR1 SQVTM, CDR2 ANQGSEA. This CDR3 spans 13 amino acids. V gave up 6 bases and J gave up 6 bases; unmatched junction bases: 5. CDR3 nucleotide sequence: TGCAGCGTACCCGGGACAGGGGGCCATGGCTACACCTTC. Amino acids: CSVPGTGGHGYTF.

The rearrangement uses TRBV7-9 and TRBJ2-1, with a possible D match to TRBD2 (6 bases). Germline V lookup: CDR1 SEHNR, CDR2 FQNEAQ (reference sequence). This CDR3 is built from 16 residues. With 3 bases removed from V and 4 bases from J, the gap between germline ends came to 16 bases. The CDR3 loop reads CASSFSETRLYNEQFF. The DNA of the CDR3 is TGTGCCAGCAGCTTCTCTGAGACTAGATTATACAATGAGCAGTTCTTC.

The CDR3 protein is CASSPQDSLIQPQHF. The CDR3 DNA reads TGTGCCAGTAGTCCTCAGGACAGTTTAATACAGCCCCAGCATTTT. The chain has TRBV19 and TRBJ1-5; possibly TRBD1 for D (6 bases). The germline V gene has CDR1 LNHDA and CDR2 SQIVND (reference sequence). The CDR3 extends over 15 amino acids. V lost 5 bases to trimming and J lost 7 bases, with 18 bases between them.

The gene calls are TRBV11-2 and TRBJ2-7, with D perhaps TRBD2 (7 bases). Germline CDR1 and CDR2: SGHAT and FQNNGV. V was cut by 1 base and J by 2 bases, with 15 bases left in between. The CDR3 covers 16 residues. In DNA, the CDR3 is TGTGCCAGCAGCTTAGCTAGCGGAGGGGGGGCCTACGAGCAGTACTTC. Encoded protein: CASSLASGGGAYEQYF.

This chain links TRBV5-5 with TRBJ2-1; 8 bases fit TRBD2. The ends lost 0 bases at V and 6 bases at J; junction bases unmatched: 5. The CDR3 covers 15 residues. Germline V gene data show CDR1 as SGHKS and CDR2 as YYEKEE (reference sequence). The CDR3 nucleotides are TGTGCCAGCAGCTTGGGAGACGCGGGAGGCAATGAGCAGTTCTTC. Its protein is CASSLGDAGGNEQFF.

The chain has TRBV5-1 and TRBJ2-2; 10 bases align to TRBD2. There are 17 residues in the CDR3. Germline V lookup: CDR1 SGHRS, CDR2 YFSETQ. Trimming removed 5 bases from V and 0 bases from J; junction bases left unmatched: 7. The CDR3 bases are TGCGCCAGCAGTCGTACTAGCGGGGTCTCGAACACCGGGGAGCTGTTTTTT. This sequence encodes CASSRTSGVSNTGELFF.

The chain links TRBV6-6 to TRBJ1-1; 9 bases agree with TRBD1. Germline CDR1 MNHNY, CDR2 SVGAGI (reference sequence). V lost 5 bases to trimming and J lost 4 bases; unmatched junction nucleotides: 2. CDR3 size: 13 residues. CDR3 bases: TGTGCCAGCAGTGCGACAGGGGGCACTGAAGCTTTCTTT. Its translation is CASSATGGTEAFF.

CDR3 nucleotides: TGTGCCATCAGTGGGGTGGAGGGAAACACCATATATTTT. It codes for CAISGVEGNTIYF. The V call is TRBV10-3, the J call TRBJ1-3; D unresolved. This CDR3 is built from 13 residues. Germline CDR1 is ENHRY and CDR2 is SYGVKD. V was clipped by 4 bases and J by 4 bases, with 8 bases between them.

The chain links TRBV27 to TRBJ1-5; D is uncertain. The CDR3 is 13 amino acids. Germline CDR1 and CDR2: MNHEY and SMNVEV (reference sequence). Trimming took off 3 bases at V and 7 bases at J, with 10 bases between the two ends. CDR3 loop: CASSLEERQPQHF. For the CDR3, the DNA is TGTGCCAGCAGTTTGGAGGAACGGCAGCCCCAGCATTTT.

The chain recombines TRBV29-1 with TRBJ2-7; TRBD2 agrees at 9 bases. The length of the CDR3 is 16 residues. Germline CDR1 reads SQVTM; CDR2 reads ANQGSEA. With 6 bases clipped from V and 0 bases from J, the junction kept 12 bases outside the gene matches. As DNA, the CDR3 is TGCAGCGTCTCGCCCGCTAGCGGGACGAGCTCCTACGAGCAGTACTTC. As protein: CSVSPASGTSSYEQYF.

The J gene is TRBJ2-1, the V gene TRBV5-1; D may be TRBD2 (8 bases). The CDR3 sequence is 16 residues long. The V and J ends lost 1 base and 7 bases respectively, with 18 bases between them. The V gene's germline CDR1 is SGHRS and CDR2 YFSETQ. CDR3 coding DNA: TGCGCCAGCAGCTTGTTGCCCGGGAGGGGGCGGAATGAGCAGTTCTTC. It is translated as CASSLLPGRGRNEQFF.

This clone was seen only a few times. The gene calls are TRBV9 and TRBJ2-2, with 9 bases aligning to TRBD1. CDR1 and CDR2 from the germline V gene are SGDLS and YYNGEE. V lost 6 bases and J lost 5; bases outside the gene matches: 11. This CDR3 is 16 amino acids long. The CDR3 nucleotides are TGTGCCAGCACCAGGACAGGGGCAATTGGGACCGGGGAGCTGTTTTTT. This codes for CASTRTGAIGTGELFF.

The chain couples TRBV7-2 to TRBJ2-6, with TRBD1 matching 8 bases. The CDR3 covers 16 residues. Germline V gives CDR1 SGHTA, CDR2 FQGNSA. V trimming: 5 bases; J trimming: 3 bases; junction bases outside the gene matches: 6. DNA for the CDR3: TGTGCCAGCAGCCCAACAGGGGGTGTTGGGGCCAACGTCCTGACTTTC. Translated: CASSPTGGVGANVLTF.

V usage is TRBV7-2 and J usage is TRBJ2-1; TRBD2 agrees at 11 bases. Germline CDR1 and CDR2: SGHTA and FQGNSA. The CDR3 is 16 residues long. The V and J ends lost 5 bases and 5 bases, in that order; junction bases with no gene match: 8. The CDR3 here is CASSGFSGLADNEQFF. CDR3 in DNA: TGTGCCAGCAGCGGATTTTCGGGACTAGCGGACAATGAGCAGTTCTTC. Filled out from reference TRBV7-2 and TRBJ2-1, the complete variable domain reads GAGVSQSPSNKVTEKGKDVELRCDPISGHTALYWYRQSLGQGLEFLIYFQGNSAPDKSGLPSDRFSAERTGGSVSTLTIQRTQQEDSAVYLCASSGFSGLADNEQFFGPGTRLTVL.

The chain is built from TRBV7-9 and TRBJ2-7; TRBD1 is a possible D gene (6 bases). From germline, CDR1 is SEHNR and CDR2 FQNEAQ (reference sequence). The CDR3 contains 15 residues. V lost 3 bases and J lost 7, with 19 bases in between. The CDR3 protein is CASSFPDRTPTEQYF. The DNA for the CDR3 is TGTGCCAGCAGCTTCCCGGACAGAACTCCTACGGAGCAGTACTTC.

CDR3 sequence reads: CASGSGQRETQYF. Here the CDR3 DNA reads TGCGCCAGCGGGTCCGGACAGCGAGAGACCCAGTACTTC. The chain combines TRBV5-1 with TRBJ2-5, with D perhaps TRBD1 (6 bases). The V and J ends lost 7 bases and 4 bases respectively, with 14 bases between them. From germline, CDR1 is SGHRS and CDR2 YFSETQ. The CDR3 contains 13 residues. The full variable domain, in which reference TRBV5-1 and TRBJ2-5 provide the parts outside the CDR3, is KAGVTQTPRYLIKTRGQQVTLSCSPISGHRSVSWYQQTPGQGLQFLFEYFSETQRNKGNFPGRFSGRQFSNSRSEMNVSTLELGDSALYLCASGSGQRETQYFGPGTRLLVL.

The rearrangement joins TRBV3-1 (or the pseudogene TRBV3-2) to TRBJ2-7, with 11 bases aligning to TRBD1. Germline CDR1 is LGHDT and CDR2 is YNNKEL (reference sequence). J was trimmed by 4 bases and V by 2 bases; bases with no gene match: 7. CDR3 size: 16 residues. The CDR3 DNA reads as TGTGCCAGCAGCCAACGCACCGGGACAGGGGGGTACGAGCAGTACTTC. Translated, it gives CASSQRTGTGGYEQYF.

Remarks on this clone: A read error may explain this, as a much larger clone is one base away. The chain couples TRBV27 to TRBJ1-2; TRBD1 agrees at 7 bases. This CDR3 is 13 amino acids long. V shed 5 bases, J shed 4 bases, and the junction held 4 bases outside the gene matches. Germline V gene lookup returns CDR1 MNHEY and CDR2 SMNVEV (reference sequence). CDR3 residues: CASSLRDSYGYTF. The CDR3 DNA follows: TGTGCCAGCAGTCTCCGGGACAGCTATGGCTACACCTTC.

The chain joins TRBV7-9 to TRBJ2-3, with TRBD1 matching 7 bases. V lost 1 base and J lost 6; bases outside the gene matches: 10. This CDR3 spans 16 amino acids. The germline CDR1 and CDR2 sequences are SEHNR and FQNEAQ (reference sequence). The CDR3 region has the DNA TGTGCCAGCAGCTTAGAATCGAGGGGGCGCCTTGATACGCAGTATTTT. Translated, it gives CASSLESRGRLDTQYF. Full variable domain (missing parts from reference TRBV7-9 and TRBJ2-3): DTGVSQNPRHKITKRGQNVTFRCDPISEHNRLYWYRQTLGQGPEFLTYFQNEAQLEKSRLLSDRFSAERPKGSFSTLEIQRTEQGDSAMYLCASSLESRGRLDTQYFGPGTRLTVL.

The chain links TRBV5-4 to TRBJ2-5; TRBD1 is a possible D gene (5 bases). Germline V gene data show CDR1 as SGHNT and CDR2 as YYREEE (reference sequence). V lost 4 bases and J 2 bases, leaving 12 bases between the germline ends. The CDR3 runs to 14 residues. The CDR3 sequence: CASSPGPGQETQYF. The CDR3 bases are TGTGCCAGCAGCCCTGGCCCAGGGCAAGAGACCCAGTACTTC.

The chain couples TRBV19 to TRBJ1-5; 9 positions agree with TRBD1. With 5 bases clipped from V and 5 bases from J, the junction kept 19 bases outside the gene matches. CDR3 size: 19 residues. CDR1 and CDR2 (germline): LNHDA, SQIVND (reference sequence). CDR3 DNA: TGTGCCAGTAGTTCTAAGCCCGGGACAGGGCCTCCTCGTGATCAGCCCCAGCATTTT. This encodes CASSSKPGTGPPRDQPQHF.